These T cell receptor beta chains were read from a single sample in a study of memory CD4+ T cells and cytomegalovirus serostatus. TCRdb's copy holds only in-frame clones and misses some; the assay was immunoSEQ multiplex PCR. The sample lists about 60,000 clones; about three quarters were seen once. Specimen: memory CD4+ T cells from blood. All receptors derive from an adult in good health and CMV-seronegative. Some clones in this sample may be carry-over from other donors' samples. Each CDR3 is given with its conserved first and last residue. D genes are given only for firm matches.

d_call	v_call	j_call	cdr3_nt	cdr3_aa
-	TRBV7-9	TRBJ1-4	TGTGCCAGCAGCCTAATAACAGGGAGCGAGGGGGAAAAACTGTTTTTT	CASSLITGSEGEKLFF
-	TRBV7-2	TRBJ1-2	TGTGCCAGCAGCCGACCGAACTATGGCTACACCTTC	CASSRPNYGYTF
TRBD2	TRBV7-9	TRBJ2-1	TGTGCCAGCAAAGGGGGTCGGACTAGCGCATACAATGAGCAGTTCTTC	CASKGGRTSAYNEQFF
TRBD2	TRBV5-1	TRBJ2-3	TGCGCCAGCAGCTGGCCGGGCGTCCGGGAGGCGCAGTATTTT	CASSWPGVREAQYF
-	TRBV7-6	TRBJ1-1	TGTGCCAGCAGCCTCTGGGGATGGACTGAAGCTTTCTTT	CASSLWGWTEAFF
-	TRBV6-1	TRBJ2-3	TGTGCCGGAGGGGGTCTGATCACAGATACGCAGTATTTT	CAGGGLITDTQYF
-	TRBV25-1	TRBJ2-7	TGTGCCAGCAGTGAGTCCCTATCGACCTACGAGCAGTACTTC	CASSESLSTYEQYF
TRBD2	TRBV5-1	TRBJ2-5	TGCGCCAGCAGCCCTGACCCGGGACTAGCGGGAGCTCAGTACTTC	CASSPDPGLAGAQYF
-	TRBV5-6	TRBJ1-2	TGTGCCAGCAGCTCTGGCGAGTATGGCTACACCTTC	CASSSGEYGYTF
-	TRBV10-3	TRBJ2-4	TGTGCCATCAGCGAACTCAAAAGATCGGTCGGGAACATTCAGTACTTC	CAISELKRSVGNIQYF
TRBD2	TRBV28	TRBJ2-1	TGTGCCAGCAGTTCCTCGGCGGGAGGCTACAATGAGCAGTTCTTC	CASSSSAGGYNEQFF
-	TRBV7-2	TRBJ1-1	TGTGCCAGCGAATGGGGGCAGGGCACTGAAGCTTTCTTT	CASEWGQGTEAFF
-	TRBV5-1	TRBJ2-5	TGCGCCAGCACCTGGCGCGGACCTGATGTGGAGACCCAGTACTTC	CASTWRGPDVETQYF
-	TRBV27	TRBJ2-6	TGTGCCAGCAGTTTGCCGGGAGCTGGGGCCAACGTCCTGACTTTC	CASSLPGAGANVLTF
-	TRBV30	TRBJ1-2	TGTGCCAAACAGGGAACCGGATATGGCTACACCTTC	CAKQGTGYGYTF
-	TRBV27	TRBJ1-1	TGTGCCAGCAGTTTGTTTGGGCGAGGGGAAACCGAAGCTTTCTTT	CASSLFGRGETEAFF
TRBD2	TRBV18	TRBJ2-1	TGTGCCAGCTCACTAGCGGGGTCAAACAATGAGCAGTTCTTC	CASSLAGSNNEQFF
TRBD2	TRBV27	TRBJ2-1	TGTGCCAGCAGTCCGGGACTAGCGGGAAGACACAATGAGCAGTTCTTC	CASSPGLAGRHNEQFF
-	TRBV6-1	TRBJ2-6	TGTGCCAGCGTTCCAGGCCACTCTGGGGCCAACGTCCTGACTTTC	CASVPGHSGANVLTF